This T cell receptor beta chain was captured in a study of cytomegalovirus exposure and HLA in healthy donors. Background on the study: The roughly 110 validation repertoires were reported in a later analysis to have been generated on the same platform as the roughly 630 first-cohort repertoires.

Produced via immunoSEQ multiplex PCR; TCRdb's table is partial and in-frame only. The profile shows about 130,000 clones, about 89% of them singletons. General study findings and limits: About 150 TCR beta chains were listed as cytomegalovirus-associated. The tendency of first-cohort TCR clusters to co-occur in the 130 or so validation repertoires was identified by a subsequent analysis. The classifier reportedly diagnosed cytomegalovirus status with high specificity and sensitivity.

Details on this clone: Antigen unknown. A read error may produce the germline difference seen at one junction end.

The CDR3 has 12 amino acids. The germline V gene has CDR1 MNHNY and CDR2 SVGAGI (reference sequence). Sequencing input: PBMCs. The V gene is TRBV6-6, the J gene TRBJ2-7; 9 bases are a match to TRBD1. The source is a woman younger than 35 in good health and CMV-seronegative. The CDR3, as DNA: TGTGCCAGCAGCCTCGACAGGGGGGGTACGGACTTC. The encoded protein is CASSLDRGGTDF.